These T cell receptor beta chains were read from a single sample in a study of beta chain features in type 1 diabetes. TCRdb keeps only in-frame clones here, not all; method: immunoSEQ multiplex PCR. The sample lists 620,000 or so clones; roughly a sixth were seen once. The sequencing input was naive CD4+ T cells from blood. Receptors were obtained from a man between 18 and 29 years old in good health. The CDR3 runs from the conserved cysteine through the conserved F or W. A D gene is named only where the DNA matches it firmly. Clone sizes are given selectively: once, few, many, or a class where the clone is expanded.

abundance,j_gene,v_gene,d_gene,CDR3aa,CDR3nt
-,TRBJ1-1,TRBV18,-,CASSPVGVAEAFF,TGTGCCAGCTCACCCGTGGGGGTTGCTGAAGCTTTCTTT
few,TRBJ2-3,TRBV7-3,-,CASSLAGTDPDTQYF,TGTGCCAGCAGCTTAGCGGGGACTGACCCAGATACGCAGTATTTT
-,TRBJ2-2,TRBV25-1,-,CASSEYSRGNGELFF,TGTGCCAGCAGTGAATATTCGAGGGGAAACGGGGAGCTGTTTTTT
-,TRBJ2-5,TRBV7-9,-,CASSLAWERRGQETQYF,TGTGCCAGCAGCTTAGCGTGGGAGAGAAGGGGACAAGAGACCCAGTACTTC
-,TRBJ1-6,TRBV5-1,-,CASSMRDSPLHF,TGCGCCAGCAGCATGAGAGATTCACCCCTCCACTTT
-,TRBJ1-2,TRBV5-8,-,CASSLMQDYGYTF,TGTGCCAGCAGCTTGATGCAGGACTATGGCTACACCTTC
-,TRBJ1-1,TRBV4-3,-,CASSQETAVWGTEAFF,TGCGCCAGCAGCCAAGAAACGGCAGTTTGGGGCACTGAAGCTTTCTTT
-,TRBJ1-3,TRBV10-3,-,CATRQEAGNTIYF,TGTGCCACTCGGCAGGAGGCTGGAAACACCATATATTTT
few,TRBJ1-6,TRBV7-9,-,CASSSEGSYSPLHF,TGTGCCAGCAGTTCAGAAGGGTCTTATTCACCCCTCCACTTT
few,TRBJ2-5,TRBV4-1,-,CASSQPSRGETQYF,TGCGCCAGCAGCCAACCTTCTAGAGGGGAGACCCAGTACTTC
few,TRBJ1-5,TRBV30,TRBD1,CAWSGTGGYTYNQPQHF,TGTGCCTGGAGCGGGACAGGGGGCTACACTTACAATCAGCCCCAGCATTTT
few,TRBJ1-1,TRBV25-1,-,CASSETQWDTEAFF,TGTGCCAGCAGTGAGACCCAATGGGACACTGAAGCTTTCTTT
-,TRBJ1-5,TRBV25-1,-,CASSEKLLNQPQHF,TGTGCCAGCAGTGAAAAACTTCTCAATCAGCCCCAGCATTTT
-,TRBJ1-4,TRBV9,TRBD1,CASSVTGRNEKLFF,TGTGCCAGCAGCGTGACAGGGCGAAATGAAAAACTGTTTTTT
-,TRBJ2-7,TRBV7-2,-,CASSMDGYEQYF,TGTGCCAGCAGCATGGACGGCTACGAGCAGTACTTC
-,TRBJ2-2,TRBV7-2,TRBD1,CASSLVGTGGNTGELFF,TGTGCCAGCAGCTTAGTGGGGACAGGGGGAAACACCGGGGAGCTGTTTTTT
-,TRBJ1-2,TRBV5-1,-,CASSSPGGEVFYGYTF,TGCGCCAGCAGCTCCCCGGGAGGGGAGGTATTCTATGGCTACACCTTC
few,TRBJ1-1,TRBV19,TRBD1,CASRGQGAFTEAFF,TGTGCCAGTAGGGGACAGGGGGCATTTACTGAAGCTTTCTTT
few,TRBJ1-2,TRBV12-5,-,CASGLVEGAFYGYTF,TGTGCTAGTGGTTTGGTAGAAGGGGCTTTCTATGGCTACACCTTC
few,TRBJ2-7,TRBV7-2,TRBD1,CASSLGTGTGVEQYF,TGTGCCAGCAGCTTAGGTACCGGGACAGGGGTCGAGCAGTACTTC
few,TRBJ1-3,TRBV28,-,CASSRKGTGNTIYF,TGTGCCAGCAGTAGGAAGGGTACGGGAAACACCATATATTTT
-,TRBJ2-2,TRBV18,TRBD2,CASSPRAVAGRANTGELFF,TGTGCCAGCTCCCCGAGAGCAGTAGCGGGAAGGGCGAACACCGGGGAGCTGTTTTTT
few,TRBJ2-6,TRBV15,-,CATSRDRGMVRDPRTGANVLTF,TGTGCCACCAGCAGAGATCGAGGAATGGTTAGGGACCCGCGAACTGGGGCCAACGTCCTGACTTTC
few,TRBJ2-3,TRBV2,-,CASTIRSGRGTDTQYF,TGTGCCAGCACTATTAGGAGTGGCAGGGGTACAGATACGCAGTATTTT
few,TRBJ2-1,TRBV5-1,-,CASSSKIPGHQMPLYNEQFF,TGCGCCAGCAGCTCGAAAATACCGGGACACCAAATGCCCCTATACAATGAGCAGTTCTTC
few,TRBJ1-1,TRBV14,-,CASSPRNEAFF,TGTGCCAGCAGCCCCCGGAATGAAGCTTTCTTT
-,TRBJ2-7,TRBV5-6,TRBD2,CASSLKGGDGREQYF,TGTGCCAGCAGCTTGAAGGGAGGGGATGGGCGCGAGCAGTACTTC
-,TRBJ1-1,TRBV7-2,-,CASSLANRGRAEAFF,TGTGCCAGCAGCTTAGCGAACCGGGGGCGGGCTGAAGCTTTCTTT
few,TRBJ2-7,TRBV7-2,TRBD2,CASSLKGSSGSEQYF,TGTGCCAGCAGCCTGAAGGGGTCTAGCGGGAGCGAGCAGTACTTC
few,TRBJ2-3,TRBV7-2,TRBD2,CASSPGTSGGLDTQYF,TGTGCCAGCAGCCCGGGGACTAGCGGGGGTCTAGATACGCAGTATTTT
-,TRBJ2-2,TRBV27,TRBD2,CASSPAGLAGGYTGELFF,TGTGCCAGCAGCCCCGCGGGACTAGCGGGAGGATACACCGGGGAGCTGTTTTTT
few,TRBJ2-6,TRBV29-1,-,CSVDQGAGSGANVLTF,TGCAGCGTTGACCAAGGGGCAGGAAGTGGGGCCAACGTCCTGACTTTC
-,TRBJ2-3,TRBV5-1,-,CASSLPAGSTDTQYF,TGCGCCAGCAGCTTGCCGGCGGGGAGCACAGATACGCAGTATTTT
-,TRBJ2-5,TRBV9,-,CASSVAGAETQYF,TGTGCCAGCAGCGTCGCAGGCGCAGAGACCCAGTACTTC
few,TRBJ1-2,TRBV4-2,TRBD1,CASSQEGGQGTLYGYTF,TGTGCCAGCAGCCAAGAAGGGGGACAGGGGACCCTCTATGGCTACACCTTC
few,TRBJ2-3,TRBV9,-,CASSVIVDTQYF,TGTGCCAGCAGCGTAATCGTAGATACGCAGTATTTT
-,TRBJ2-2,TRBV14,TRBD1,CASSRDRVVIGTGELFF,TGTGCCAGCAGTCGAGACAGGGTGGTCATAGGCACCGGGGAGCTGTTTTTT
-,TRBJ1-4,TRBV5-6,-,CASSLGPGHLGEKLFF,TGTGCCAGCAGCTTGGGCCCGGGGCACCTGGGTGAAAAACTGTTTTTT
few,TRBJ2-7,TRBV11-2,-,CASSLVPQGSLFEQYF,TGTGCCAGCAGCTTAGTGCCCCAGGGGTCCTTATTCGAGCAGTACTTC
-,TRBJ2-1,TRBV19,-,CASSPSHTGLGSRNEQFF,TGTGCCAGTAGTCCCAGCCATACAGGGTTGGGGTCTAGGAATGAGCAGTTCTTC
-,TRBJ2-7,TRBV25-1,-,CASSPPGGTQYEQYF,TGTGCCAGCAGTCCACCGGGCGGCACCCAATACGAGCAGTACTTC
-,TRBJ2-3,TRBV5-1,-,CASSPSGAPAQGTQYF,TGCGCCAGCAGCCCGTCTGGGGCCCCAGCACAGGGTACGCAGTATTTT
few,TRBJ1-1,TRBV19,-,CASSLPRGRSNTEAFF,TGTGCCAGTAGTCTTCCCAGGGGCCGGTCAAACACTGAAGCTTTCTTT
-,TRBJ1-6,TRBV7-9,-,CASSLVRDRNSPLHF,TGTGCCAGCAGCTTGGTCAGGGATAGAAATTCACCCCTCCACTTT
-,TRBJ2-3,TRBV4-3,TRBD1,CASSQFGQGASTDTQYF,TGCGCCAGCAGCCAATTTGGACAGGGGGCTAGCACAGATACGCAGTATTTT
few,TRBJ1-2,TRBV18,-,CASSPGFNYGYTF,TGTGCCAGCTCACCGGGTTTTAACTATGGCTACACCTTC
few,TRBJ1-1,TRBV7-9,TRBD1,CASSPRQGGNTEAFF,TGTGCCAGCAGCCCCAGACAGGGGGGGAACACTGAAGCTTTCTTT
few,TRBJ2-1,TRBV6-5,-,CASSYSGGVVGEQFF,TGTGCCAGCAGTTACTCGGGCGGCGTAGTGGGTGAGCAGTTCTTC
few,TRBJ2-6,TRBV2,-,CASSETGYSLGANVLTF,TGTGCCAGCAGTGAAACAGGGTATTCCCTTGGGGCCAACGTCCTGACTTTC
-,TRBJ2-5,TRBV5-1,-,CASSLLGETQYF,TGCGCCAGCAGCTTGTTAGGGGAGACCCAGTACTTC
once,TRBJ1-1,TRBV11-2,-,CASSDDSPNTEAFF,TGTGCCAGCAGCGACGACAGTCCGAACACTGAAGCTTTCTTT
-,TRBJ2-3,TRBV5-1,-,CASSLGSPGLDTQYF,TGCGCCAGCAGCTTGGGGTCTCCGGGGTTGGATACGCAGTATTTT
few,TRBJ2-7,TRBV27,TRBD2,CASSLTGTSGSLYEQYF,TGTGCCAGCAGTTTGACCGGGACTAGCGGGAGTCTCTACGAGCAGTACTTC
-,TRBJ2-7,TRBV10-2,TRBD1,CASSEKGFRDRSYEQYF,TGCGCCAGCAGTGAAAAGGGATTCCGGGACAGATCCTACGAGCAGTACTTC
few,TRBJ2-7,TRBV7-2,-,CASSSSPDGTYEQYF,TGTGCCAGCAGCTCATCCCCGGACGGAACCTACGAGCAGTACTTC
-,TRBJ1-4,TRBV10-3,-,CAIRDPSSTNEKLFF,TGTGCCATCCGGGACCCTTCCTCAACTAATGAAAAACTGTTTTTT
few,TRBJ1-2,TRBV27,-,CASSPRSLRGYTF,TGTGCCAGCAGTCCTCGCAGCCTCCGGGGCTACACCTTC
few,TRBJ1-2,TRBV15,-,CATSPRDISRNYGYTF,TGTGCCACCAGCCCCCGGGACATCAGCAGGAACTATGGCTACACCTTC
few,TRBJ1-2,TRBV7-9,-,CASTLQGNYGYTF,TGTGCCAGCACCTTACAGGGAAACTATGGCTACACCTTC
-,TRBJ1-1,TRBV9,-,CASSARRETEAFF,TGTGCCAGCAGCGCTAGACGAGAAACTGAAGCTTTCTTT